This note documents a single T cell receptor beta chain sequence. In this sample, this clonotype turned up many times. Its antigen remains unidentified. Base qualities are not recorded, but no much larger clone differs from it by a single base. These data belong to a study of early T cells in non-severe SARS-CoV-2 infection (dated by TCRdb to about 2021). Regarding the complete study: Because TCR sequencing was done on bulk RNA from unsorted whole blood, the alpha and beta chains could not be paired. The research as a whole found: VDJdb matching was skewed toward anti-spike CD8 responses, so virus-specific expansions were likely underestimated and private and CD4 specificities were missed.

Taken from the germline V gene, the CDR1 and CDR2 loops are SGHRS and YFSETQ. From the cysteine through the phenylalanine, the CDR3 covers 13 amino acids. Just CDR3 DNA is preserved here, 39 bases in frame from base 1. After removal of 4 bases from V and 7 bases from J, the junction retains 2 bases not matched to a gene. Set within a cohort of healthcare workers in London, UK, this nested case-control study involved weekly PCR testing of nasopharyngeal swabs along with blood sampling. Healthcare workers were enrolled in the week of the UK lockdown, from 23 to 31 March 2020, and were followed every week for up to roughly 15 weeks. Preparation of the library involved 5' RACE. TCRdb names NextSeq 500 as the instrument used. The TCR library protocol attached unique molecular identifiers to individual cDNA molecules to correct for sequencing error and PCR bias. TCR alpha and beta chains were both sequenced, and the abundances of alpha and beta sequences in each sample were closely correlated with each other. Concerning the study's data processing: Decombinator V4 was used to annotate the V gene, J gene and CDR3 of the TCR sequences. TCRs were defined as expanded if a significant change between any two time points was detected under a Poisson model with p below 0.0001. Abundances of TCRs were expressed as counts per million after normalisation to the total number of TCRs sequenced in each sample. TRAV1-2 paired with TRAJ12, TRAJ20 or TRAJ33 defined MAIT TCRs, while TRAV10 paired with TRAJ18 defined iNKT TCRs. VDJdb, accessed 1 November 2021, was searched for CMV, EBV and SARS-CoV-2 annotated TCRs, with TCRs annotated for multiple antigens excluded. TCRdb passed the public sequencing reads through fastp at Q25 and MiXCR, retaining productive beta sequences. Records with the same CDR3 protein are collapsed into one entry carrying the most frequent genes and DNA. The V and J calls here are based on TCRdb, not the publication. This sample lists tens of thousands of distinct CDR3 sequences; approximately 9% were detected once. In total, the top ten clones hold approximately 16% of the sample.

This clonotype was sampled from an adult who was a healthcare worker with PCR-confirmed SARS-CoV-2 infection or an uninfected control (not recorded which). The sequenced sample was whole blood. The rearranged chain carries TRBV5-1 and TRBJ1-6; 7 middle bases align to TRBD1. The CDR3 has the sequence CASSNRGNSPLHF. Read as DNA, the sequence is TGCGCCAGCAGCAACAGGGGAAATTCACCCCTCCACTTT.